This T cell receptor beta chain was profiled in a study of shared clonotypes between healthy human individuals. Study information: Per donor, three plates held CD4 naive cells, three held CD4 memory, two held CD8 naive and one held CD8 memory.

V lost 5 bases, J lost 1 base, and 10 bases lay in between. Per the germline V gene, CDR1 is GTSNPN and CDR2 is SVGIG (reference sequence). The CDR3 runs 13 residues. This clone was detected only once. As defined, naive CD8 cells were CD45RO-negative and positively selected for CCR7, with terminally differentiated effector memory CD45RA+ cells excluded. The protocol was immunoSEQ multiplex PCR, while the TCRdb copy is restricted to in-frame clones and leaves out a portion. Of 550,000 to 750,000 clones in the sample, about 90% were seen once. This chain joins TRBV30 and TRBJ2-3, with D possibly TRBD1 on 6 matching bases. The receptor comes from a man in his thirties or forties in good health. Sequenced input: naive CD8+ T cells sorted from blood. The CDR3 spells CAWQQGGTDTQYF. The CDR3 DNA reads as TGTGCCTGGCAACAGGGAGGCACAGATACGCAGTATTTT.